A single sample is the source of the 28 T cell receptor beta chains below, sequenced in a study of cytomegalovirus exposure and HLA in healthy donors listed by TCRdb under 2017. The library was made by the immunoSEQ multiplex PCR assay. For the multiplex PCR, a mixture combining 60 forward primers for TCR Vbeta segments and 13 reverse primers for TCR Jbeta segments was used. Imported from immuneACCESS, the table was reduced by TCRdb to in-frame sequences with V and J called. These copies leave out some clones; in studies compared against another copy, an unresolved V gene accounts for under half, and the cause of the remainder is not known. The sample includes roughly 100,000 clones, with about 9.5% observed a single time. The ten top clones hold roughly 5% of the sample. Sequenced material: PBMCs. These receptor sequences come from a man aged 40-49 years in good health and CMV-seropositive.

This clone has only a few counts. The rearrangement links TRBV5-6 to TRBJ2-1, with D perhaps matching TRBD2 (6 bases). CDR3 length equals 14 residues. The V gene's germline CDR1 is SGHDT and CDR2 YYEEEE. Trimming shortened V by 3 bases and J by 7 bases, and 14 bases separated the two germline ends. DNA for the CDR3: TGTGCCAGCAGCTGGGGGGTTAGCCGGAATGAGCAGTTCTTC. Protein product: CASSWGVSRNEQFF.

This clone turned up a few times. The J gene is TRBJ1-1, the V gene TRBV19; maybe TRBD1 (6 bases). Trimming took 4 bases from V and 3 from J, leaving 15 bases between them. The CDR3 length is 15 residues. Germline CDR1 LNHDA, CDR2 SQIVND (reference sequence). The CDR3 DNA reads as TGTGCCAGTAGTACCGGACAGAGAAGAGACACTGAAGCTTTCTTT. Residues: CASSTGQRRDTEAFF.

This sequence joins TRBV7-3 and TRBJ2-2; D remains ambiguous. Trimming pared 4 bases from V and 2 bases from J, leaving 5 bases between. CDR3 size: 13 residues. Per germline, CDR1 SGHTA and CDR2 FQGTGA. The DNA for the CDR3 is TGTGCCAGCAGCTCCACAAACACCGGGGAGCTGTTTTTT. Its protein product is CASSSTNTGELFF. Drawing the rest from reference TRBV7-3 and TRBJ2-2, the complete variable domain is GAGVSQTPSNKVTEKGKYVELRCDPISGHTALYWYRQSLGQGPEFLIYFQGTGAADDSGLPNDRFFAVRPEGSVSTLKIQRTERGDSAVYLCASSSTNTGELFFGEGSRLTVL.

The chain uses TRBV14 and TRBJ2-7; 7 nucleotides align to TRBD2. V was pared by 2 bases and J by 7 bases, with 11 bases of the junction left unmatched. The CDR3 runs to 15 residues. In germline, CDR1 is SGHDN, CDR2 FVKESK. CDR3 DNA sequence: TGTGCCAGCAGCCAAACGGTGGCGGGAGTAAGGGAGCAGTACTTC. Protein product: CASSQTVAGVREQYF. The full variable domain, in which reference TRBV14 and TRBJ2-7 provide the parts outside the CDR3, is EAGVTQFPSHSVIEKGQTVTLRCDPISGHDNLYWYRRVMGKEIKFLLHFVKESKQDESGMPNNRFLAERTGGTYSTLKVQPAELEDSGVYFCASSQTVAGVREQYFGPGTRLTVT.

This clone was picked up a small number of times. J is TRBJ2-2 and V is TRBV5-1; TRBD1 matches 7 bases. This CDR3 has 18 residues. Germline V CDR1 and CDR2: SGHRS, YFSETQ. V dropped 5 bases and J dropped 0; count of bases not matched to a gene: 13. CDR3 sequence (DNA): TGCGCCAGCAGAGGGGCCGCTAGGGGGCCCCCGAACACCGGGGAGCTGTTTTTT. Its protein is CASRGAARGPPNTGELFF.

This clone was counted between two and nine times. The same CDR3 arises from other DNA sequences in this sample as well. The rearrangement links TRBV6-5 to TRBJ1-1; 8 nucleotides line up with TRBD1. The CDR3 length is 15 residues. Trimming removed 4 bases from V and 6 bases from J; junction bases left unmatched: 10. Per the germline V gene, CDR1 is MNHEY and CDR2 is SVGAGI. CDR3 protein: CASSSWTGMRAEAFF. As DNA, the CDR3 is TGTGCCAGCAGTTCCTGGACAGGGATGAGGGCTGAAGCTTTCTTT.

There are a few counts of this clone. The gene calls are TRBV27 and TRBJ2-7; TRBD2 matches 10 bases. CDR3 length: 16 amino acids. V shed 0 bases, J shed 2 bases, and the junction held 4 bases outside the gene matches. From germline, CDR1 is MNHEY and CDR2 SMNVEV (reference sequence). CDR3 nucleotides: TGTGCCAGCAGTTTATCACTAGCGGGACCTGCCTACGAGCAGTACTTC. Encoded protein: CASSLSLAGPAYEQYF.

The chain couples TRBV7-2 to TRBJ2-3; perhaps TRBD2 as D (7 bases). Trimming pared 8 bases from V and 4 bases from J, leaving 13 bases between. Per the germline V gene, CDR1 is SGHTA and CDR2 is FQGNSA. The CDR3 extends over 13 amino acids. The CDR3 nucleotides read TGTGCCAGCTATCTAGGGGGGGCAGATACGCAGTATTTT. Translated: CASYLGGADTQYF.

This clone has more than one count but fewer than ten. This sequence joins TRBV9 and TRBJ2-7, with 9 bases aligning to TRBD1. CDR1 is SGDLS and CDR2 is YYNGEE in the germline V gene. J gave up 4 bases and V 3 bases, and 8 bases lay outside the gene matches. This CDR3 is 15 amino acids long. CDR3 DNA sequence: TGTGCCAGCAGCGCGCCGGGACAGGGTGCGTACGAGCAGTACTTC. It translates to CASSAPGQGAYEQYF.

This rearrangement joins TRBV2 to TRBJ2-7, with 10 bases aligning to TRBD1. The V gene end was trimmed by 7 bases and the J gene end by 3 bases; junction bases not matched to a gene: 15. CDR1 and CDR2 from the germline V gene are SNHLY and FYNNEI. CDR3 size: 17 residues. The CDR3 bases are TGTGCCAGCATTAAAGAAGGACCCCGGACAGGGGGCTACGAGCAGTACTTC. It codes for CASIKEGPRTGGYEQYF.

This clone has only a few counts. The CDR3 DNA is TGTGCCAGCAGCCAAGAGGCGTCAGGGGGCTACGGTGGCTACACCTTC. This codes for CASSQEASGGYGGYTF. This chain joins TRBV4-2 and TRBJ1-2; 8 bases align to TRBD1. The germline gives CDR1 LGHNA, CDR2 YNFKEQ. The J segment lost 7 bases and the V segment lost 0 bases, leaving 10 bases of the junction unmatched. The CDR3 runs to 16 residues.

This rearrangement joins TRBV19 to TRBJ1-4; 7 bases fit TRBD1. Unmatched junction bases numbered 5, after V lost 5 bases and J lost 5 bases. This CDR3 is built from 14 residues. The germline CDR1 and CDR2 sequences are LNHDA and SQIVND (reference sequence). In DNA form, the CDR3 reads TGTGCCAGTAGTCCGGACAGGTTGAATGAAAAACTGTTTTTT. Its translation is CASSPDRLNEKLFF.

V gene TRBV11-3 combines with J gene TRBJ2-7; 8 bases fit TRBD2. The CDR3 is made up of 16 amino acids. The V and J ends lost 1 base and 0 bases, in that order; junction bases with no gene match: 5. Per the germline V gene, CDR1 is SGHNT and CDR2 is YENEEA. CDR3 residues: CASSLATGTSSYEQYF. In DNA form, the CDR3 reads TGTGCCAGCAGCTTAGCTACCGGGACTAGCTCCTACGAGCAGTACTTC.

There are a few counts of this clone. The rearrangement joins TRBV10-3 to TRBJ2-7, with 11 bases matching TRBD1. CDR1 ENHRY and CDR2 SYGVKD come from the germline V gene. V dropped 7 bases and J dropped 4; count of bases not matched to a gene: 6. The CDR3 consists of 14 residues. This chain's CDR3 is CAIKGQGARYEQYF. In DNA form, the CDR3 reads TGTGCCATCAAAGGACAGGGGGCAAGGTACGAGCAGTACTTC.

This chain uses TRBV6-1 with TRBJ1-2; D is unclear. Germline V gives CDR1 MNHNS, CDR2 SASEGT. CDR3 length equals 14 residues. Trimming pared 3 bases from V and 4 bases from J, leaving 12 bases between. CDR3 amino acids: CASSEETSFYGYTF. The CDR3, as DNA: TGTGCCAGCAGTGAGGAGACCAGCTTCTATGGCTACACCTTC.

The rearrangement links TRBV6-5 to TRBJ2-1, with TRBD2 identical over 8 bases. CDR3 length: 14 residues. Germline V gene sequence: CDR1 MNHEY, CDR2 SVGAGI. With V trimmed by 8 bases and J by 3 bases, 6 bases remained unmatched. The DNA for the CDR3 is TGTGCCAGCGAGTCGGCGGGAGGCTACAATGAGCAGTTCTTC. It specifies CASESAGGYNEQFF.

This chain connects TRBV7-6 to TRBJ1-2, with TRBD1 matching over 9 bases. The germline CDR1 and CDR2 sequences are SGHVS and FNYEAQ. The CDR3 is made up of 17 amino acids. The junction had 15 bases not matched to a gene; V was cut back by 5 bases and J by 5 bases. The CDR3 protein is CASSPGQGPWTSYGYTF. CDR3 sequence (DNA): TGTGCCAGCAGCCCGGGACAGGGCCCATGGACGAGTTATGGCTACACCTTC.

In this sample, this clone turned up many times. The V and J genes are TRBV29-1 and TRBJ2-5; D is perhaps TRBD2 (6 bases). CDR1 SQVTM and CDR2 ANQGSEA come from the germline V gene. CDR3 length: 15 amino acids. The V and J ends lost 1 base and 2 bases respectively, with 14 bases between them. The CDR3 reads CSVEGIAEFQETQYF. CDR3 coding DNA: TGCAGCGTTGAAGGAATAGCGGAGTTTCAAGAGACCCAGTACTTC.

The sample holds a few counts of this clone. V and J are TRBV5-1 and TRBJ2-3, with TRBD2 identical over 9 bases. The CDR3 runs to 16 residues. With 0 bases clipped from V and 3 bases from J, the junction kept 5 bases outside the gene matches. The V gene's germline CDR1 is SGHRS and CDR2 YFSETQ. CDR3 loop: CASSLVVAGGTDTQYF. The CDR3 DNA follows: TGCGCCAGCAGCTTGGTAGTTGCGGGAGGGACAGATACGCAGTATTTT.

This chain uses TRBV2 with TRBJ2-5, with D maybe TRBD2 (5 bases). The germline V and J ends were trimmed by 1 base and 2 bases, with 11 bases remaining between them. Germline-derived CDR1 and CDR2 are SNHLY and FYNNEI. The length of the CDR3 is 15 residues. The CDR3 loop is CASSEGGGPQETQYF. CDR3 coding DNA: TGTGCCAGCAGTGAAGGAGGAGGACCACAAGAGACCCAGTACTTC.

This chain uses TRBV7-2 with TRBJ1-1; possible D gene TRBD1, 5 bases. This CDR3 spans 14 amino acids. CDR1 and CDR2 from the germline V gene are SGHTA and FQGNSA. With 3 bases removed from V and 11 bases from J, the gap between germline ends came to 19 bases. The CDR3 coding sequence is TGTGCCAGCAGCTTGGGTTTAGTGCAGGGTATGGCTTTCTTT. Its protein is CASSLGLVQGMAFF.

In DNA form, the CDR3 reads TGCAGCGTTGTGATAGCGGGCTCCTACGAGCAGTACTTC. Protein sequence: CSVVIAGSYEQYF. The V and J genes are TRBV29-1 and TRBJ2-7, with TRBD2 matching 7 bases. The germline gives CDR1 SQVTM, CDR2 ANQGSEA. V lost 4 bases and J lost 0; bases outside the gene matches: 3. The CDR3 has 13 amino acids.

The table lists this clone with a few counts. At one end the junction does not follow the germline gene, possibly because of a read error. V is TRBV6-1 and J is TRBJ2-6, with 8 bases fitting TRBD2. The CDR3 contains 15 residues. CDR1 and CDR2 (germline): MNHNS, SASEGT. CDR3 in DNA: TGTGCCAGCAGTGAGACGGAAGCGGGGGCCAACGTCATGACTTTT. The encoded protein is CASSETEAGANVMTF.

For the CDR3, the DNA is TGTGCCGGGGGCGGGACAGGGGGTTGGCAAGAGACCCAGTACTTC. It codes for CAGGGTGGWQETQYF. The chain recombines TRBV7-9 with TRBJ2-5, with 11 bases fitting TRBD1. Germline loops: CDR1 SEHNR, CDR2 FQNEAQ (reference sequence). V shed 11 bases, J shed 2 bases, and the junction held 10 bases outside the gene matches. The CDR3 is made up of 15 amino acids.

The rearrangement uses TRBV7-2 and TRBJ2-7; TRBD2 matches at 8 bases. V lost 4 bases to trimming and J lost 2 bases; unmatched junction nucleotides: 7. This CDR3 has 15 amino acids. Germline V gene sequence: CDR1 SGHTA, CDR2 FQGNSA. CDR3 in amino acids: CASSSSAGETYEQYF. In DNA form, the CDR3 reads TGTGCCAGCAGCTCCTCAGCGGGAGAAACCTACGAGCAGTACTTC.

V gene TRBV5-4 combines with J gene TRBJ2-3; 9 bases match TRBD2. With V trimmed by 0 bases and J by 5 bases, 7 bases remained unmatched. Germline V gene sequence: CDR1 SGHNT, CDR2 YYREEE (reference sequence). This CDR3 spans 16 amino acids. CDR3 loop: CASSLGYSGREDTQYF. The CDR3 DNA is TGTGCCAGCAGCTTGGGGTATAGCGGGAGAGAAGATACGCAGTATTTT.

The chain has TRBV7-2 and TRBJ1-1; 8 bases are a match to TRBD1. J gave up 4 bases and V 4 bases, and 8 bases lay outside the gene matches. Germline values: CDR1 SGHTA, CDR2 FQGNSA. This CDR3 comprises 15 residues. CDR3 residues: CASSYGQGIFTEAFF. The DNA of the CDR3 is TGTGCCAGCAGCTACGGACAGGGAATATTCACTGAAGCTTTCTTT.

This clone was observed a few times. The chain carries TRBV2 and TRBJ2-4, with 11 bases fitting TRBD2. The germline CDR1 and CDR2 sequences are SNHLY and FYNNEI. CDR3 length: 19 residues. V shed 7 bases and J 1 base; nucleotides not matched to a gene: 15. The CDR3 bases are TGTGCCAGCAAACCCTCGGGACTAGCGGTCGTCGGGGCCAAAAACATTCAGTACTTC. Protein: CASKPSGLAVVGAKNIQYF.